What follows is one T cell receptor beta chain and its context. The target antigen is unknown. An input of roughly 0.5 to 1 ug of RNA was subjected to reverse transcription using random hexamers. Multiplex immunoSEQ PCR targeted 54 Vbeta and 13 Jbeta TCR beta segments. TCRdb passed the immunoSEQ multiplex PCR reads through MiXCR, listing each CDR3 protein once. Of tens of thousands of distinct CDR3 sequences detected, approximately 94% appear once; the ten largest clones hold roughly 0.47%. This record comes from a study of CD8 T cells in Susac syndrome. As for the study in general: Sequenced Susac syndrome patients included 5 or 6 with clinically active disease and eight in remission.

Germline assignment: CDR1 DFQATT and CDR2 SNEGSKA (reference sequence). This CDR3 comprises 15 residues. V was cut by 0 bases and J by 6 bases, with 17 bases left in between. Sequencing of TCR beta covered CD8+ and CD4+ T cells obtained from blood. Study findings and constraints: In total CD8+ repertoires, roughly 15 Susac-specific public clones were found, and CD8+ TEMRA repertoires had a few.

The specimen was CD8+ T cells from PBMCs. The chain carries TRBV20-1 and TRBJ2-5; no clear D. The source is a human donor with Susac syndrome. The CDR3 DNA reads as TGCAGTGCTAGAGACGAAGACACGGGTCGTAAGACCCAGTACTTC. This gives the protein CSARDEDTGRKTQYF.